Shown below are 2 T cell receptor beta chains from a single sample sequenced in a study of T-cell memory formation after mild COVID-19. In TCRdb, the 5' RACE reads were re-called with MiXCR into one record per CDR3 protein. The sample holds roughly 160,000 distinct CDR3 sequences, approximately 10% seen once. Material for sequencing was PBMCs or a T cell subset sorted from them (not recorded which). The receptors were sampled from a man younger than 35 who had mild COVID-19 (a few samples of this study predate the infection). Cell type and time point are not known.

The J gene is TRBJ1-2, the V gene TRBV12-3 or TRBV12-4; no firm D call. Trimming stripped 1 base from V and 8 bases from J, with 11 bases between. The CDR3 spans 13 residues. CDR3 nucleotide sequence: TGTGCCAGCAGTTTAGGGGTAGTAGGCGGCTACACCTTC. Its translation is CASSLGVVGGYTF.

This sequence joins TRBV28 and TRBJ1-4; unclear D gene. CDR1 and CDR2 (germline): MDHEN, SYDVKM. There are 13 residues in the CDR3. Trimming stripped 4 bases from V and 8 bases from J, with 11 bases between. Written as DNA, the CDR3 is TGTGCCAGCAGTTCGAGCGCGTGGGAAAAACTGTTTTTT. It codes for CASSSSAWEKLFF.